This T cell receptor beta chain was observed in a study of early T cells in non-severe SARS-CoV-2 infection. About the research overall: Whole-blood bulk RNA, unsorted, was sequenced, and chains were unpaired.

This clonotype has at least ten counts. The antigen is undetermined. The germline gives CDR1 SGHNT, CDR2 YENEEA. After removal of 4 bases from V and 7 bases from J, the junction contained 10 bases not matched to a gene. The CDR3 runs 16 residues. Study outcomes and limitations: Clonotype matching in VDJdb favored anti-spike CD8 responses and did not capture private and CD4 specificities.

Individually, cDNA molecules had unique molecular identifiers attached to them. TCRdb reprocessed the 5' RACE reads with MiXCR, giving one entry per CDR3 protein. The sample carries about 67,000 distinct CDR3 sequences, roughly 11% recorded once. The receptor comes from an adult who was a healthcare worker with PCR-confirmed SARS-CoV-2 infection or an uninfected control (not recorded which). The sample consisted of whole blood. This chain connects TRBV11-3 to TRBJ2-7, with 13 bases identical to TRBD2. The CDR3: CASSSRPGLAGEEQYF. The CDR3 bases are TGTGCCAGCAGCTCCCGTCCCGGACTAGCGGGAGAAGAGCAGTACTTC.